This T cell receptor beta chain was sequenced during a study of blood T cell repertoires in COVID-19 (dated by TCRdb to the early 2020s). For the wider study: The collaborator samples originated in the United States, Italy and Spain and spanned the acute and convalescent phases of COVID-19. Samples were obtained from the ongoing ImmuneRACE study (first 160 participants) and from over 1,000 subjects provided by 6 global collaborators. Subjects who had been exposed to COVID-19, were actively infected with it, or had recovered from it provided the deeply sampled blood TCRbeta repertoires that made up the dataset. The repertoires were released in a freely available public database intended as a resource for research on the immune response to SARS-CoV-2. The prospective study material was composed of cDNA or gDNA derived from T cells, B-cell-depleted T cells, or PBMCs. Where available, HLA class I and class II types were taken from metadata supplied by the sample provider and were not determined by assay-based typing. The sample metadata nearly always contained a de-identified subject ID, COVID-19 status, age in years and sex. Overall results and qualifications from the work: The quantity of clinical and demographic metadata differed by source and by participant and was supplied without curation.

Via the germline V gene, CDR1 is SGHAT and CDR2 FQNNGV. The CDR3 contains 16 residues, cysteine and phenylalanine counted. Only CDR3 DNA remains: 48 bases, in frame from the first base. For this chain, trimming is 0 bases at the V end and 6 bases at the J end, and the number of junction bases without a gene match is 3. The immunoSEQ Assay, a bias-controlled multiplex PCR, was used to amplify TCRbeta CDR3 regions from genomic DNA. From the authors' description of their analysis: The number of nucleated cells in each sample was estimated from the amplification of reference gene primers within the assay. To quantify the absolute abundance of each unique TCRbeta CDR3 rearrangement, sequence reads were collapsed and filtered. Productive Simpson clonality was computed per sample as the square root of Simpson's diversity index over productive rearrangements. Imported from immuneACCESS, the table was reduced by TCRdb to in-frame sequences with V and J called. These copies leave out some clones; in studies compared against another copy, an unresolved V gene accounts for under half, and the cause of the remainder is not known. V, J and clone size reflect that table, while D and trimming were determined from the DNA. Present in this sample are 120,000 to 150,000 clones, approximately 80% of which were seen just once. Approximately 1.6% of the sample belongs to the ten largest clones.

Participants in the prospective study were enrolled through a virtual design, were aged roughly 18 to 90 years, and lived in under 25 United States geographic areas. In the prospective study, participants were assigned to cohorts based on the clinical history participants reported in a screening survey and a study questionnaire. Exposed participants had been in contact, within 2 weeks of entering the study, with a person who had a PCR-confirmed or clinician-diagnosed case of COVID-19. Mobile phlebotomists in the prospective study collected whole blood, serum and a nasopharyngeal or oropharyngeal swab from every participant. Prospective study participants could optionally give additional blood draws and questionnaires over an approximately two-month period. Before DNA extraction, prospective study blood samples were shipped either frozen or at room temperature. Notes on this clone: There is no known antigen for this receptor. The input lacks base qualities; no much larger clone sits a single base away.

The rearranged chain carries TRBV11-2 and TRBJ1-6; 9 junctional bases match TRBD1. Sequences were obtained from PBMCs or T cells enriched from blood (not recorded which). The clonotype originates from a woman between 18 and 29 years old who had been exposed to COVID-19. The nucleotide sequence reads as follows: TGTGCCAGCAGCTTAGATTGGACAGGGGTTAATTCACCCCTCCACTTT. It translates to CASSLDWTGVNSPLHF.